This TCR beta chain was captured by sequencing in a study of early T cells in non-severe SARS-CoV-2 infection. Study in general: Bulk RNA taken from unsorted whole blood was sequenced, leaving chains unpaired.

The CDR3 extends over 16 amino acids. Germline trimming cut 5 bases from V and 0 bases from J; bases unmatched to any gene: 8. CDR1 LNHDA and CDR2 SQIVND come from the germline V gene (reference sequence). Overall study findings and caveats: VDJdb matches were skewed toward anti-spike CD8 T cell responses.

The table lists this clonotype with a few counts. Its target is not known. The TCR library protocol attached unique molecular identifiers to the individual cDNA molecules. TCRdb reanalysed the 5' RACE reads using MiXCR and keeps one entry per CDR3 protein. This table holds about 62,000 distinct CDR3 sequences, approximately 9% found once. The rearrangement uses TRBV19 and TRBJ2-3; 7 bases fit TRBD1. The receptor was isolated from an adult who was a healthcare worker with PCR-confirmed SARS-CoV-2 infection or an uninfected control (not recorded which). What was sequenced was whole blood. The CDR3 loop reads CASSVTGTVSTDTQYF. In DNA form, the CDR3 reads TGTGCCAGTAGTGTAACCGGGACAGTTAGCACAGATACGCAGTATTTT.